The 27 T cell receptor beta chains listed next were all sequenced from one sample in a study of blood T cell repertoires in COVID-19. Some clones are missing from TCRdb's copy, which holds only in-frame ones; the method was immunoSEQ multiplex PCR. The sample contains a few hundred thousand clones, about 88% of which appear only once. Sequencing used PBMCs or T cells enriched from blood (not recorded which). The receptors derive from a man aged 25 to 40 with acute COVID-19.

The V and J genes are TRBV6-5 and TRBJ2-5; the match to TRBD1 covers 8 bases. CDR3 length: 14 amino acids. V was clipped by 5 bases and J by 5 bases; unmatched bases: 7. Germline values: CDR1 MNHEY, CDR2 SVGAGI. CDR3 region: CASSPTGVLETQYF. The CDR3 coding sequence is TGTGCCAGCAGTCCGACAGGGGTGTTGGAGACCCAGTACTTC.

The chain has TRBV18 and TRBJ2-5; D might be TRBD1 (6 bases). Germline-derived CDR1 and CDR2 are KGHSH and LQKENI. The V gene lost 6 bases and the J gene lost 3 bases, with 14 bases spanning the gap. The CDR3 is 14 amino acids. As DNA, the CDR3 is TGTGCCAGCTCGCCTGGGACACCCAAAGAGACCCAGTACTTC. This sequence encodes CASSPGTPKETQYF.

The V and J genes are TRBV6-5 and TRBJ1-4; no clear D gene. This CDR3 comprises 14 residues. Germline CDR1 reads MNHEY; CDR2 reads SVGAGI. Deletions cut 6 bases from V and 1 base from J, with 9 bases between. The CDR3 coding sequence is TGTGCCAGCAGGAGCACGAGAACTAATGAAAAACTGTTTTTT. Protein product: CASRSTRTNEKLFF.

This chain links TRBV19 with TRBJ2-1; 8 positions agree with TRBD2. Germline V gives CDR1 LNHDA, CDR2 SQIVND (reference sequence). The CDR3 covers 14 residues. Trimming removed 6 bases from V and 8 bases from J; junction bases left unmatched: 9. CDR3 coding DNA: TGTGCCAGTAGGTCGAGCGGGAGTAGGGATGAGCAGTTCTTC. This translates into CASRSSGSRDEQFF.

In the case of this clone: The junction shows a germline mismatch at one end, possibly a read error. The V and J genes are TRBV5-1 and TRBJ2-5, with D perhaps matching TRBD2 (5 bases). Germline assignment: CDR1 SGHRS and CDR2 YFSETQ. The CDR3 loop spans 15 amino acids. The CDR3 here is CASGIWTGLSETQYF. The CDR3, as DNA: TGTGCCAGCGGAATCTGGACTGGACTTTCGGAGACCCAGTACTTC. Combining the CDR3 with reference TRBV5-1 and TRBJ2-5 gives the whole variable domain KAGVTQTPRYLIKTRGQQVTLSCSPISGHRSVSWYQQTPGQGLQFLFEYFSETQRNKGNFPGRFSGRQFSNSRSEMNVSTLELGDSALYLCASGIWTGLSETQYFGPGTRLLVL.

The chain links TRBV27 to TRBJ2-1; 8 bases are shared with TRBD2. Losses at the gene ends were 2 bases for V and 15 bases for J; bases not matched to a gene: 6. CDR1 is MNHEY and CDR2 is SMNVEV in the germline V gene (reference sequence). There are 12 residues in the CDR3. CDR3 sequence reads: CASSLRREGLFF. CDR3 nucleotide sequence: TGTGCCAGCAGTTTAAGACGGGAGGGCCTGTTCTTC.

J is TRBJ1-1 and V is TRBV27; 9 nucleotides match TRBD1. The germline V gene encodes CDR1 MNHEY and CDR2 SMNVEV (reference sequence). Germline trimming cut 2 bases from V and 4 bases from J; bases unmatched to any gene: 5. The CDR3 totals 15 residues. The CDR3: CASSLRDREGTEAFF. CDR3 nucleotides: TGTGCCAGCAGTTTAAGGGACAGGGAAGGCACTGAAGCTTTCTTT.

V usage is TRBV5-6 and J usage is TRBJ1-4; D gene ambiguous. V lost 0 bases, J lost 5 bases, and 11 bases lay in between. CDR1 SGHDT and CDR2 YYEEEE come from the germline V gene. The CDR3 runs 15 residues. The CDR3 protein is CASSLGLGRNEKLFF. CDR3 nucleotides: TGTGCCAGCAGCTTGGGGCTGGGGAGAAATGAAAAACTGTTTTTT.

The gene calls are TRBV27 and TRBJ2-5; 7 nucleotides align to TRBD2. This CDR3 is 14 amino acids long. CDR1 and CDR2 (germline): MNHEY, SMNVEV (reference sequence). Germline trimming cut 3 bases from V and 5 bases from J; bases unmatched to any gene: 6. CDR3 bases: TGTGCCAGCAGTTTGTTGCGGGAGTCTGAGACCCAGTACTTC. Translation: CASSLLRESETQYF.

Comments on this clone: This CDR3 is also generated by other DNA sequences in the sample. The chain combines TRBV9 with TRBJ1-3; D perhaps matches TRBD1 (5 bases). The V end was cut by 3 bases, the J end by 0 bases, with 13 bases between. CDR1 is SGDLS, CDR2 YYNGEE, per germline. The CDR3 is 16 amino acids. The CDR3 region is CASSALDSFSGNTIYF. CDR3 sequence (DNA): TGTGCCAGCAGCGCCCTAGACAGTTTCTCTGGAAACACCATATATTTT.

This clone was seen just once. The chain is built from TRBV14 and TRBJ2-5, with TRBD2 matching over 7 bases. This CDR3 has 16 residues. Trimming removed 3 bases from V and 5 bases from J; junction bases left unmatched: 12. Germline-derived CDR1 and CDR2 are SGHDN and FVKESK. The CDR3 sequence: CASSQSGILLGETQYF. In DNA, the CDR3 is TGTGCCAGCAGCCAGAGCGGGATCCTCTTGGGGGAGACCCAGTACTTC.

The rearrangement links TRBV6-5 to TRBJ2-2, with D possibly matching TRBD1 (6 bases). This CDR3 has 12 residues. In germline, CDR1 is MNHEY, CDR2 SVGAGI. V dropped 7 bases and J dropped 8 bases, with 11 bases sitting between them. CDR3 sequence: CASTSRGGELFF. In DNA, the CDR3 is TGTGCCAGCACGAGTAGGGGGGGGGAGCTGTTTTTT.

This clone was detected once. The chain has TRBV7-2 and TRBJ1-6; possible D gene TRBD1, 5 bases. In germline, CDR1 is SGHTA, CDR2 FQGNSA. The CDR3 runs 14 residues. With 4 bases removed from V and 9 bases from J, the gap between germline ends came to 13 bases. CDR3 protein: CASSWGQGGSPLHF. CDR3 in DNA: TGTGCCAGCAGCTGGGGCCAGGGAGGTTCACCCCTCCACTTT. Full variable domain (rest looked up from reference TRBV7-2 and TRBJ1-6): GAGVSQSPSNKVTEKGKDVELRCDPISGHTALYWYRQSLGQGLEFLIYFQGNSAPDKSGLPSDRFSAERTGGSVSTLTIQRTQQEDSAVYLCASSWGQGGSPLHFGNGTRLTVT.

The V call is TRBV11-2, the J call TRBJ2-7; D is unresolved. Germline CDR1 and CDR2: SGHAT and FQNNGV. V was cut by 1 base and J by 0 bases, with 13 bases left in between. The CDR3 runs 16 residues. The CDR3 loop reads CASSLVFSPSSYEQYV. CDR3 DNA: TGTGCCAGCAGCTTAGTGTTTAGCCCGAGCTCCTACGAGCAGTACGTC.

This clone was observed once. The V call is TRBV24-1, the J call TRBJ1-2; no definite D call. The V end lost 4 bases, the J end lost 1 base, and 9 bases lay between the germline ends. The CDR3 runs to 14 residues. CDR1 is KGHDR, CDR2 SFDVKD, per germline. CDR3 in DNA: TGTGCCACCAGTGACCCGAGACTTAACTATGGCTACACCTTC. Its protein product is CATSDPRLNYGYTF.

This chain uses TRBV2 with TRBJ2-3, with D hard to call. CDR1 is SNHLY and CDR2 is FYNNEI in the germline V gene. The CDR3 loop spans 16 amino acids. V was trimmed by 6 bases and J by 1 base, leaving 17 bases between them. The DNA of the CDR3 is TGTGCCAGCAGGTTACAGCCGAATCCGGGCACAGATACGCAGTATTTT. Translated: CASRLQPNPGTDTQYF.

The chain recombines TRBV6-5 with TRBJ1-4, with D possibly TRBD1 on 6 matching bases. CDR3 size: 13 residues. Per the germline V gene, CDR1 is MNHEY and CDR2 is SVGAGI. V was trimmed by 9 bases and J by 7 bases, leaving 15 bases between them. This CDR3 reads CASAGQPIEKLFF. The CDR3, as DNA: TGTGCCAGTGCTGGACAGCCGATTGAAAAACTGTTTTTT.

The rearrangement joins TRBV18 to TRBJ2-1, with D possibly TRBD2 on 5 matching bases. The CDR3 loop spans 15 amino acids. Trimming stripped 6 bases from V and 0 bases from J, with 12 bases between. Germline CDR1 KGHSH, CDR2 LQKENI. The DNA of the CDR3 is TGTGCCAGCTCTTACCGGGAAAACTCCTACAATGAGCAGTTCTTC. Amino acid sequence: CASSYRENSYNEQFF.

The CDR3 here is CASSLALATDTQYF. DNA for the CDR3: TGTGCCAGCAGCTTGGCGCTAGCCACAGATACGCAGTATTTT. The gene calls are TRBV5-4 and TRBJ2-3; a weak D match, TRBD2 (5 bases). CDR3 length: 14 amino acids. Trimming took off 0 bases at V and 2 bases at J, with 7 bases between the two ends. Germline V CDR1 and CDR2: SGHNT, YYREEE (reference sequence). The variable domain in full, completed from reference TRBV5-4 and TRBJ2-3, reads ETGVTQSPTHLIKTRGQQVTLRCSSQSGHNTVSWYQQALGQGPQFIFQYYREEENGRGNFPPRFSGLQFPNYSSELNVNALELDDSALYLCASSLALATDTQYFGPGTRLTVL.

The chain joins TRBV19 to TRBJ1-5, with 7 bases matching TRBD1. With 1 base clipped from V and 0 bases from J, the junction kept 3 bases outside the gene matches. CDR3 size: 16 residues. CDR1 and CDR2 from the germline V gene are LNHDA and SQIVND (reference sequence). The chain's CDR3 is CASSIGGTASNQPQHF. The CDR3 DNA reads TGTGCCAGTAGTATAGGGGGGACAGCTAGCAATCAGCCCCAGCATTTT.

The chain's CDR3 is CSVTSGANEQFF. The CDR3 region has the DNA TGCAGCGTTACGTCCGGAGCCAATGAGCAGTTCTTC. The V call is TRBV29-1, the J call TRBJ2-1; no clear D. The CDR3 is made up of 12 amino acids. Looked up from germline, CDR1 is SQVTM and CDR2 is ANQGSEA. V lost 5 bases to trimming and J lost 6 bases, with 11 bases between them.

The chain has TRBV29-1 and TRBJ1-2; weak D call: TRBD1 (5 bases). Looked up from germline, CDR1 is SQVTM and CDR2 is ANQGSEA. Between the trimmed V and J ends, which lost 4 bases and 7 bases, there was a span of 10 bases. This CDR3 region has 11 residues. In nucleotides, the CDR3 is TGCAGCGTTGGAAGCGGGGGTGGCTACACCTTC. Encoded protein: CSVGSGGGYTF.

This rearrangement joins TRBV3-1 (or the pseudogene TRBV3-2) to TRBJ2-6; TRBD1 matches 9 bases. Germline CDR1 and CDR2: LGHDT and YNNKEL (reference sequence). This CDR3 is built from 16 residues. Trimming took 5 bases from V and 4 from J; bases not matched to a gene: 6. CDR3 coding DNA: TGTGCCAGCAGCTACATACAGGGGGCAGGGGCCAACGTCCTGACTTTC. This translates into CASSYIQGAGANVLTF.

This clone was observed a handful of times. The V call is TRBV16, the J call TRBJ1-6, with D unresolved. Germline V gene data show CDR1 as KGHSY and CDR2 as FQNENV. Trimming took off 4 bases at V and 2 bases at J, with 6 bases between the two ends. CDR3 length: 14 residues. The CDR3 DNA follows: TGTGCCAGCAGCCTAGTTGCCTATAATTCACCCCTCCACTTT. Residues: CASSLVAYNSPLHF. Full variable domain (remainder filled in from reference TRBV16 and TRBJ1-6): GEEVAQTPKHLVRGEGQKAKLYCAPIKGHSYVFWYQQVLKNEFKFLISFQNENVFDETGMPKERFSAKCLPNSPCSLEIQATKLEDSAVYFCASSLVAYNSPLHFGNGTRLTVT.

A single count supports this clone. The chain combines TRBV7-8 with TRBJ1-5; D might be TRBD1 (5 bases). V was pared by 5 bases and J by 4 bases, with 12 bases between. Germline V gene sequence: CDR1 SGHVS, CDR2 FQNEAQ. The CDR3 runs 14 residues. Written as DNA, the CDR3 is TGTGCCAGCAGCGTCGGGGGTATTAATCAGCCCCAGCATTTT. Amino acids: CASSVGGINQPQHF.

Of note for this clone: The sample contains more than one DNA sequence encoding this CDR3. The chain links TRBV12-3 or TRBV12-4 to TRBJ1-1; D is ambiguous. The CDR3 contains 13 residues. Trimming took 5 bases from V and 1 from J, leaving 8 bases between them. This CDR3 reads CASSLGENTEAFF. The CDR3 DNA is TGTGCCAGCAGTCTGGGAGAGAACACTGAAGCTTTCTTT.

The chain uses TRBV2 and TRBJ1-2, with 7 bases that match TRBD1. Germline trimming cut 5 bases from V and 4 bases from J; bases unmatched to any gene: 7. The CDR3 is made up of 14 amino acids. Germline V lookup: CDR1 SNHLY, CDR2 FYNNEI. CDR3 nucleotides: TGTGCCAGCAGTCCACGGGCAGGGGGCTATGGCTACACCTTC. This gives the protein CASSPRAGGYGYTF.